This T cell receptor beta chain was profiled in a study of beta chain features in type 1 diabetes. Investigators reverse transcribed all isolated RNA, so they sequenced expressed TCRB transcripts. Sequencing was performed with immunoSEQ multiplex PCR; in TCRdb, only in-frame clones are kept and a portion is missing. The sample lists fewer than 25,000 clones, approximately 69% occurring once. Points on this clone: Antigen specificity is unknown.

Trimming took 2 bases from V and 4 from J, leaving 9 bases between them. Germline CDR1 reads GTSNPN; CDR2 reads SVGIG (reference sequence). The CDR3 consists of 13 residues. Every single donor gave one heparinised blood draw, and these averaged roughly 100 mL. Each population that was sorted was more than 98% pure. Study observations and caveats: In all four CD4+ subsets, TCRB CDR3 length was significantly, moderately reduced in type 1 diabetes. Insertion counts at VDJ junctions were lower in type 1 diabetes patients, who also showed more deletions there.

The sequence was collected from a man between 18 and 35 years old with type 1 diabetes. V and J are TRBV30 and TRBJ1-5; D perhaps matches TRBD1 (5 bases). The sequencing sample was made of Tregs from blood. CDR3 sequence (DNA): TGTGCCTGGAGTCCAGACAGAAATCAGCCCCAGCATTTT. Translation gives CAWSPDRNQPQHF.